The table lists the clone carrying this T cell receptor (beta chain) with many counts. Germline CDR1 and CDR2: LGHDT and YNNKEL (reference sequence). The CDR3 totals 13 residues. Trimming at V came to 5 bases and at J to 5 bases, leaving 4 bases not matched to a gene. Authors' analysis steps: Quantification of nucleated cells was approximated via reference gene primer amplification. TCRdb keeps only in-frame clones here, not all; method: immunoSEQ multiplex PCR. V and J calls and clone size follow that table, whereas D and trimming were derived from the DNA. The repertoire holds about 430,000 clones, with 85% to 90% as singletons. The sample comes from a study of blood T cell repertoires in COVID-19.

The TCR was taken from a man aged 25 to 45 who had recovered from COVID-19. Sample: PBMCs or T cells enriched from blood (not recorded which). The chain has TRBV3-1 (or the pseudogene TRBV3-2) and TRBJ2-5; 8 bases match TRBD1. The CDR3 reads CASSLTGVETQYF. The DNA for the CDR3 is TGTGCCAGCAGCTTGACAGGGGTCGAGACCCAGTACTTC.